This T cell receptor beta chain was profiled in a study of early T cells in non-severe SARS-CoV-2 infection. This clonotype was counted at least ten times. Each CDR3 protein gets one entry after TCRdb re-called the 5' RACE reads with MiXCR. The sample contains about 26,000 distinct CDR3 sequences, just over 4% of which appear only once. Per the germline V gene, CDR1 is LGHDT and CDR2 is YNNKEL (reference sequence). V was trimmed by 3 bases and J by 1 base, leaving 12 bases between them. The CDR3 loop spans 15 amino acids. Sequencing was done on a sample of whole blood. This receptor was identified in an adult who was a healthcare worker with PCR-confirmed SARS-CoV-2 infection or an uninfected control (not recorded which). This rearrangement joins TRBV3-1 to TRBJ1-1; D is perhaps TRBD1 (5 bases). This CDR3 reads CASSQGPQTNTEAFF. The CDR3 region has the DNA TGTGCCAGCAGCCAGGGGCCACAGACGAACACTGAAGCTTTCTTT.